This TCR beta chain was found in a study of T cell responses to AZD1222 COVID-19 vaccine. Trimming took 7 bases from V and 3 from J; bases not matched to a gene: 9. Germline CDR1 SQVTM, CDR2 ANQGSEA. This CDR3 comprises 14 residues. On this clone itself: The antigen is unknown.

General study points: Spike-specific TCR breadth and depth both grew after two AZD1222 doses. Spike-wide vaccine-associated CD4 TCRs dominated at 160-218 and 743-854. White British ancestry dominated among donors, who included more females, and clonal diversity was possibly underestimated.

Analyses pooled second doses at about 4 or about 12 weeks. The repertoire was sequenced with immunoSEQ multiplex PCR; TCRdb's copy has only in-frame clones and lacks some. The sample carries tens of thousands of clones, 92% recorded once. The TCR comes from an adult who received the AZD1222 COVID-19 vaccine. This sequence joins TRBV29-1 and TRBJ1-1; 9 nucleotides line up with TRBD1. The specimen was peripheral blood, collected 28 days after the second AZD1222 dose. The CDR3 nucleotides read TGCAGCGCCGAAGGGACAGGGACGGACACTGAAGCTTTCTTT. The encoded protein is CSAEGTGTDTEAFF.